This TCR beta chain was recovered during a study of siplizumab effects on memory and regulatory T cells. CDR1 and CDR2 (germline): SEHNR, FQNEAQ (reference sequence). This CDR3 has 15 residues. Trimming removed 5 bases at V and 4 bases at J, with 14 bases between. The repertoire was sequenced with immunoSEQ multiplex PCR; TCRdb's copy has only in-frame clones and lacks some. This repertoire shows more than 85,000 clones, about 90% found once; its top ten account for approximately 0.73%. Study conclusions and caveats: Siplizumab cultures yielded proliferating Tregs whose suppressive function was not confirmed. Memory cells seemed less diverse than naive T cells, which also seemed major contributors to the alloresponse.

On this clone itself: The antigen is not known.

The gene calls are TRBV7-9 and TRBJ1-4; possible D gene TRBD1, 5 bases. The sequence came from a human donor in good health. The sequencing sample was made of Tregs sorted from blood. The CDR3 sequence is CASSPSGRHNEKLFF. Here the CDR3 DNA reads TGTGCCAGCAGCCCCTCGGGGCGGCATAATGAAAAACTGTTTTTT. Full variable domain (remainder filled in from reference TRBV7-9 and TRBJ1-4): DTGVSQNPRHKITKRGQNVTFRCDPISEHNRLYWYRQTLGQGPEFLTYFQNEAQLEKSRLLSDRFSAERPKGSFSTLEIQRTEQGDSAMYLCASSPSGRHNEKLFFGSGTQLSVL.